The source of this T cell receptor (beta chain) is a study of OX40 agonist ivuxolimab in advanced cancers. Points from the study as a whole: Expanded peripheral T cells had an undetermined antigen specificity. The authors also found low normalized T-cell clonal expansion in some nonresponders.

The ends were cut back, 5 bases at V and 8 bases at J, with 12 bases in the middle. Germline-derived CDR1 and CDR2 are MDHEN and SYDVKM. This CDR3 has 12 amino acids. Assay used: immunoSEQ multiplex PCR; TCRdb lists only in-frame clones, some missing. Of around 82,000 clones listed, more than 75% were seen once; the top ten hold 0.45% to 0.6%. Comment on this clone: The target antigen is unknown.

V usage is TRBV28 and J usage is TRBJ1-1; unclear D gene. The receptor was isolated from an adult with an advanced solid tumor such as melanoma, head and neck, liver or kidney cancer. Here the sequenced sample was CD4+ or CD8+ T cells sorted from blood, taken in a trial of the OX40 agonist ivuxolimab. The DNA of the CDR3 is TGTGCCAGCAGTCTTTTATCCCAGGAAGCTTTCTTT. As protein: CASSLLSQEAFF. Variable domain in full (rest from reference TRBV28 and TRBJ1-1): DVKVTQSSRYLVKRTGEKVFLECVQDMDHENMFWYRQDPGLGLRLIYFSYDVKMKEKGDIPEGYSVSREKKERFSLILESASTNQTSMYLCASSLLSQEAFFGQGTRLTVV.